This passage covers 31 T cell receptor beta chains from one sample sequenced in a study of blood T cell repertoires in COVID-19. TCRdb's table, derived via immunoSEQ multiplex PCR, lists solely in-frame clones and lacks some. The table shows roughly 46,000 clones, with 86% occurring only once. Input material: PBMCs or T cells enriched from blood (not recorded which). Receptor source: a woman in her forties or fifties who had recovered from COVID-19.

The genes are TRBV29-1 and TRBJ1-2; 9 bases agree with TRBD1. J was trimmed by 3 bases and V by 3 bases; bases with no gene match: 14. The CDR3 loop spans 17 amino acids. Germline V gives CDR1 SQVTM, CDR2 ANQGSEA. DNA of the CDR3: TGCAGCGTTGAGAAATTGAGGGACGGGACAGGGCACTATGGCTACACCTTC. Protein product: CSVEKLRDGTGHYGYTF.

The chain joins TRBV7-3 to TRBJ1-1; 12 bases are shared with TRBD1. The CDR3 has 16 residues. Germline trimming cut 5 bases from V and 5 bases from J; bases unmatched to any gene: 9. Germline V CDR1 and CDR2: SGHTA, FQGTGA. CDR3 in amino acids: CASSQGQGAGSTEAFF. CDR3 coding DNA: TGTGCCAGCAGCCAGGGACAGGGGGCAGGGAGTACTGAAGCTTTCTTT.

The rearrangement joins TRBV18 to TRBJ2-1; 10 nucleotides agree with TRBD2. This CDR3 has 14 amino acids. V dropped 1 base and J dropped 6; count of bases not matched to a gene: 0. Per the germline V gene, CDR1 is KGHSH and CDR2 is LQKENI. The CDR3 is CASSPRTSGNEQFF. CDR3 DNA sequence: TGTGCCAGCTCACCACGGACTAGCGGCAATGAGCAGTTCTTC.

This clone showed up just once. The chain employs TRBV7-9 and TRBJ1-1; D might be TRBD1 (6 bases). This CDR3 has 13 residues. The V end lost 5 bases, the J end lost 2 bases, and 9 bases lay between the germline ends. Looked up from germline, CDR1 is SEHNR and CDR2 is FQNEAQ (reference sequence). This chain's CDR3 is CASSRDTNTEAFF. The CDR3 DNA follows: TGTGCCAGCAGCCGGGACACCAACACTGAAGCTTTCTTT. Filled out from reference TRBV7-9 and TRBJ1-1, the complete variable domain reads DTGVSQNPRHKITKRGQNVTFRCDPISEHNRLYWYRQTLGQGPEFLTYFQNEAQLEKSRLLSDRFSAERPKGSFSTLEIQRTEQGDSAMYLCASSRDTNTEAFFGQGTRLTVV.

This clone appeared a single time. The V call is TRBV7-9, the J call TRBJ1-2; D is unresolved. V was shortened by 7 bases and J by 3 bases, with 15 bases between the two germline ends. Germline CDR1 reads SEHNR; CDR2 reads FQNEAQ (reference sequence). The CDR3 is made up of 14 amino acids. The CDR3, as DNA: TGTGCCAGCACCACTTTCCCCCGGGACTATGGCTACACCTTC. Protein product: CASTTFPRDYGYTF.

This clone was counted between two and nine times. V is TRBV1 and J is TRBJ2-5; TRBD2 was called by the table and not checked on the DNA. TRBV1 is shown as a pseudogene. The CDR3 covers 14 residues. CDR3 sequence: CTSSQSSGTGTQYF. In nucleotides, the CDR3 is TGCACCAGCAGCCAATCCTCGGGAACCGGGACCCAGTACTTC.

The V call is TRBV27, the J call TRBJ2-3; 9 bases fit TRBD2. V was pared by 3 bases and J by 2 bases, with 9 bases of the junction left unmatched. Per the germline V gene, CDR1 is MNHEY and CDR2 is SMNVEV (reference sequence). There are 17 residues in the CDR3. CDR3 region: CASSLSVAGANTDTQYF. The CDR3, as DNA: TGTGCCAGCAGTTTGTCGGTAGCGGGAGCCAACACAGATACGCAGTATTTT.

There are a few counts of this clone. The identical CDR3 is also encoded by other nucleotide sequences in the sample. V usage is TRBV7-2 and J usage is TRBJ1-5; D uncertain. This CDR3 has 14 amino acids. Per germline, CDR1 SGHTA and CDR2 FQGNSA. V lost 4 bases, J lost 0 bases, and 7 bases lay in between. The chain's CDR3 is CASSSVYSNQPQHF. CDR3 nucleotides: TGTGCCAGCAGCTCGGTTTATAGCAATCAGCCCCAGCATTTT.

This clone came up once. The CDR3 DNA follows: TGTGCAAGTCGCTTAGCCGTGGGGAGGAGCACAGATACGCAGTATTTT. Its translation: CASRLAVGRSTDTQYF. J is TRBJ2-3 and V is TRBV12-2; the D segment call TRBD2 is taken from the table without a DNA check. TRBV12-2 is termed a pseudogene. CDR3 length: 16 amino acids.

The gene calls are TRBV18 and TRBJ2-7; perhaps TRBD2 as D (6 bases). The ends were cut back, 3 bases at V and 0 bases at J, with 15 bases in the middle. Germline V gene lookup returns CDR1 KGHSH and CDR2 LQKENI. This CDR3 region has 16 residues. The CDR3 region has the DNA TGTGCCAGCTCACCTTCGGGGGTGGCCTCCTCCTACGAGCAGTACTTC. This sequence encodes CASSPSGVASSYEQYF.

The rearrangement uses TRBV5-1 and TRBJ2-3, with 13 positions matching TRBD2. V lost 6 bases to trimming and J lost 6 bases; unmatched junction nucleotides: 13. This CDR3 comprises 17 residues. Germline CDR1 and CDR2: SGHRS and YFSETQ. The CDR3 DNA is TGCGCCAGCACCCGCCGGACTAGCGGGAGAAGGGCCGATACGCAGTATTTT. It specifies CASTRRTSGRRADTQYF.

J is TRBJ1-5 and V is TRBV7-6; no clear D. The germline CDR1 and CDR2 sequences are SGHVS and FNYEAQ. Trimming took off 1 base at V and 1 base at J, with 5 bases between the two ends. This CDR3 contains 14 residues. The CDR3 region has the DNA TGTGCCAGCAGCTTAGGACAAAGCAATCAGCCCCAGCATTTT. Translating it yields CASSLGQSNQPQHF.

Worth noting for this clone: Relative to the germline gene, one junction end is altered; a read error may explain this. The V call is TRBV7-8, the J call TRBJ2-1, with TRBD1 matching over 8 bases. The CDR3 has 11 residues. From germline, CDR1 is SGHVS and CDR2 FQNEAQ. The CDR3 DNA is TGTGCCAGCAGCCAGGGACAGGTGGTACTCTTC. Its translation: CASSQGQVVLF.

The chain couples TRBV4-3 to TRBJ2-1; the match to TRBD2 covers 7 bases. The CDR3 totals 16 residues. The V gene's germline CDR1 is LGHNA and CDR2 YSLEER. The ends lost 0 bases at V and 2 bases at J; junction bases unmatched: 4. The CDR3 DNA is TGCGCCAGCAGCCAAGAAGGGCGGGAGCCCTACAATGAGCAGTTCTTC. Translated: CASSQEGREPYNEQFF.

The chain links TRBV10-3 to TRBJ2-3; D may match TRBD1 or TRBD2 (5 bases each). Germline V lookup: CDR1 ENHRY, CDR2 SYGVKD. The CDR3 totals 13 residues. V lost 6 bases and J 3 bases, leaving 10 bases between the germline ends. CDR3 nucleotides: TGTGCCATCAGAGAGGGGAGTACAGATACGCAGTATTTT. Translated: CAIREGSTDTQYF.

This chain joins TRBV19 and TRBJ2-3; 12 positions agree with TRBD2. With 5 bases clipped from V and 1 base from J, the junction kept 10 bases outside the gene matches. The germline V gene encodes CDR1 LNHDA and CDR2 SQIVND (reference sequence). This CDR3 spans 18 amino acids. The DNA for the CDR3 is TGTGCCAGTAGTCCAACTAGCGGGGGGACGATCGGCACAGATACGCAGTATTTT. It specifies CASSPTSGGTIGTDTQYF.

The chain couples TRBV28 to TRBJ1-1; 8 nucleotides align to TRBD1. The CDR3 consists of 17 residues. The V segment lost 0 bases and the J segment 1 base; nucleotides outside the gene matches: 7. Looked up from germline, CDR1 is MDHEN and CDR2 is SYDVKM. The CDR3 reads CASSLWGQGAWNTEAFF. CDR3 coding DNA: TGTGCCAGCAGTTTATGGGGGCAGGGGGCGTGGAACACTGAAGCTTTCTTT.

This sequence joins TRBV11-3 and TRBJ2-3, with 7 bases fitting TRBD2. Germline CDR1 SGHNT, CDR2 YENEEA. The CDR3 has 13 amino acids. V was pared by 4 bases and J by 4 bases, with 2 bases of the junction left unmatched. CDR3 loop: CASSYGLADTQYF. Here the CDR3 DNA reads TGTGCCAGCAGCTACGGACTAGCAGATACGCAGTATTTT.

The genes are TRBV18 and TRBJ2-1; TRBD2 matches 10 bases. CDR1 and CDR2 (germline): KGHSH, LQKENI. J was trimmed by 5 bases and V by 3 bases; bases with no gene match: 13. CDR3 length: 18 amino acids. The CDR3 DNA is TGTGCCAGCTCACCTCTAGCGGGAGCCCCCCCCGTAGACAATGAGCAGTTCTTC. It is translated as CASSPLAGAPPVDNEQFF. Full variable domain (remainder filled in from reference TRBV18 and TRBJ2-1): NAGVMQNPRHLVRRRGQEARLRCSPMKGHSHVYWYRQLPEEGLKFMVYLQKENIIDESGMPKERFSAEFPKEGPSILRIQQVVRGDSAAYFCASSPLAGAPPVDNEQFFGPGTRLTVL.

The V call is TRBV10-3, the J call TRBJ2-7; 9 bases agree with TRBD2. CDR1 and CDR2 (germline): ENHRY, SYGVKD. This CDR3 is built from 12 residues. The ends lost 4 bases at V and 7 bases at J; junction bases unmatched: 2. CDR3 coding DNA: TGTGCCATCAGTGGACTAGCGGAGGAGCAGTACTTC. Its translation is CAISGLAEEQYF.

About this clone itself: Different DNA sequences within this sample yield the same CDR3. The CDR3 DNA sequence: TGTGCCAGCAGCTCCGTCTATAGCAATCAGCCCCAGCATTTT. It encodes CASSSVYSNQPQHF. The chain employs TRBV7-2 and TRBJ1-5, with D hard to call. V was cut by 4 bases and J by 0 bases, with 7 bases left in between. Per germline, CDR1 SGHTA and CDR2 FQGNSA. The CDR3 spans 14 residues. Combining the CDR3 with reference TRBV7-2 and TRBJ1-5 gives the whole variable domain GAGVSQSPSNKVTEKGKDVELRCDPISGHTALYWYRQSLGQGLEFLIYFQGNSAPDKSGLPSDRFSAERTGGSVSTLTIQRTQQEDSAVYLCASSSVYSNQPQHFGDGTRLSIL.

A few counts support this clone. J is TRBJ2-7 and V is TRBV2; TRBD2 matches 8 bases. This CDR3 has 14 amino acids. Per germline, CDR1 SNHLY and CDR2 FYNNEI. Germline trimming cut 6 bases from V and 7 bases from J; bases unmatched to any gene: 11. CDR3 residues: CASRAGTSSREQYF. Written as DNA, the CDR3 is TGTGCCAGCAGGGCTGGGACTAGTTCTCGGGAGCAGTACTTC.

V is TRBV28 and J is TRBJ1-6, with D tentatively TRBD1 (6 bases). CDR1 MDHEN and CDR2 SYDVKM come from the germline V gene. The CDR3 has 14 amino acids. Trimming removed 6 bases from V and 5 bases from J, with 11 bases in between. The CDR3 spells CASRKGHDNSPLHF. The DNA for the CDR3 is TGTGCCAGCAGAAAGGGACACGATAATTCACCCCTCCACTTT.

V gene TRBV5-1 combines with J gene TRBJ2-1; 10 bases line up with TRBD2. This CDR3 has 16 residues. CDR1 is SGHRS and CDR2 is YFSETQ in the germline V gene. V was clipped by 2 bases and J by 4 bases; unmatched bases: 6. CDR3 in amino acids: CASSLQSGGAYNEQFF. DNA of the CDR3: TGCGCCAGCAGCTTACAGAGCGGGGGGGCATACAATGAGCAGTTCTTC.

The chain joins TRBV9 to TRBJ2-2; weak D call: TRBD2 (6 bases). Germline lookup yields CDR1 SGDLS and CDR2 YYNGEE. The CDR3 has 15 residues. V was trimmed by 1 base and J by 5 bases, leaving 12 bases between them. The DNA of the CDR3 is TGTGCCAGCAGCGTACTCGGAGGGCGTACCGGGGAGCTGTTTTTT. It codes for CASSVLGGRTGELFF.

The chain's CDR3 is CASSPQGRPNYGYTF. The CDR3 nucleotides are TGTGCCAGCAGCCCACAGGGGAGGCCTAACTATGGCTACACCTTC. The V call is TRBV6-2 or TRBV6-3, the J call TRBJ1-2, with 7 bases matching TRBD1. CDR1 MNHEY and CDR2 SVGEGT come from the germline V gene. The CDR3 has 15 amino acids. V shed 6 bases and J 0 bases; nucleotides not matched to a gene: 7.

The chain recombines TRBV2 with TRBJ1-2; D perhaps matches TRBD1 (6 bases). This CDR3 has 14 residues. The ends were cut back, 3 bases at V and 8 bases at J, with 16 bases in the middle. In germline, CDR1 is SNHLY, CDR2 FYNNEI. The CDR3 nucleotides are TGTGCCAGCAGTGATCAGGGGCTGATGGGGGGCTACACCTTC. As protein: CASSDQGLMGGYTF. The variable domain in full, with the rest retrieved from reference TRBV2 and TRBJ1-2, is EPEVTQTPSHQVTQMGQEVILRCVPISNHLYFYWYRQILGQKVEFLVSFYNNEISEKSEIFDDQFSVERPDGSNFTLKIRSTKLEDSAMYFCASSDQGLMGGYTFGSGTRLTVV.

The chain recombines TRBV4-2 with TRBJ2-1; weak D call: TRBD2 (5 bases). This CDR3 has 15 residues. V was trimmed by 7 bases and J by 0 bases, leaving 13 bases between them. The V gene's germline CDR1 is LGHNA and CDR2 YNFKEQ. The CDR3 DNA follows: TGTGCCAGCACCCGGGCGGGCGACTCCTACAATGAGCAGTTCTTC. Protein product: CASTRAGDSYNEQFF.

This clone came up once. The chain uses TRBV28 and TRBJ2-5, with 8 bases that match TRBD2. Germline trimming cut 6 bases from V and 3 bases from J; bases unmatched to any gene: 6. The CDR3 length is 14 residues. CDR1 MDHEN and CDR2 SYDVKM come from the germline V gene. CDR3 DNA: TGTGCCAGCAGCCTCCCGGGAGGGGAAGAGACCCAGTACTTC. It encodes CASSLPGGEETQYF.

This clone was seen only once. The rearrangement uses TRBV27 and TRBJ2-1; the match to TRBD1 covers 9 bases. The germline CDR1 and CDR2 sequences are MNHEY and SMNVEV (reference sequence). The J segment lost 7 bases and the V segment lost 7 bases, leaving 5 bases of the junction unmatched. The length of the CDR3 is 13 residues. The CDR3 region has the DNA TGTGCCAGCACGGACAGGGGAGGGAATGAGCAGTTCTTC. Protein product: CASTDRGGNEQFF.

CDR3: CASSPSGQGKETQYF. CDR3 in DNA: TGTGCCAGCAGTCCCTCGGGACAGGGTAAAGAGACCCAGTACTTC. The chain couples TRBV28 to TRBJ2-5, with 9 positions matching TRBD1. This CDR3 is built from 15 residues. Germline lookup yields CDR1 MDHEN and CDR2 SYDVKM. Losses at the gene ends were 5 bases for V and 3 bases for J; bases not matched to a gene: 7.